The next 18 T cell receptor beta chains were all read from a single sample in a study of shared clonotypes between healthy human individuals. The assay was immunoSEQ multiplex PCR, and TCRdb's table has in-frame clones only and misses some. The sample has about 2.1 million clones, roughly 93% seen once. Cells designated naive CD8 were CD45RO-negative and were positively selected for CCR7, with terminally differentiated effector memory CD45RA+ cells excluded. Sequencing was carried out using naive CD8+ T cells from PBMCs. The receptors come from a man aged 18 to 30 in good health. Some clones in this sample may be carry-over from other donors' samples.

Here the CDR3 DNA reads TGCGCCAGCAGACCTCTAGCGGGAGGGCTGCATACGCAGTATTTT. Amino acid sequence: CASRPLAGGLHTQYF. The V gene is TRBV4-1, the J gene TRBJ2-3; TRBD2 aligns across 12 bases. After removal of 6 bases from V and 7 bases from J, the junction contained 8 bases not matched to a gene. Germline V gives CDR1 MGHRA, CDR2 YSYEKL. This CDR3 is 15 amino acids long.

V is TRBV5-1 and J is TRBJ2-7; 9 nucleotides align to TRBD1. The CDR3 consists of 14 residues. CDR1 SGHRS and CDR2 YFSETQ come from the germline V gene. With V trimmed by 3 bases and J by 3 bases, 4 bases remained unmatched. CDR3 sequence reads: CASSWDRVDYEQYF. CDR3 sequence (DNA): TGCGCCAGCAGCTGGGACAGGGTGGACTACGAGCAGTACTTC.

The genes are TRBV7-9 and TRBJ2-4; TRBD1 matches 9 bases. Germline trimming cut 5 bases from V and 5 bases from J; bases unmatched to any gene: 4. This CDR3 has 14 residues. Germline V gives CDR1 SEHNR, CDR2 FQNEAQ (reference sequence). The CDR3 protein is CASSQDRGENIQYF. The CDR3 DNA follows: TGTGCCAGCAGCCAGGACAGGGGCGAAAACATTCAGTACTTC.

The chain joins TRBV2 to TRBJ2-2; maybe TRBD1 (6 bases). V lost 7 bases, J lost 4 bases, and 10 bases lay in between. The CDR3 runs 13 residues. Germline V gene data show CDR1 as SNHLY and CDR2 as FYNNEI. The CDR3 spells CASNSGATGELFF. The CDR3 bases are TGTGCCAGCAACTCAGGGGCCACCGGGGAGCTGTTTTTT. Full variable domain (missing parts from reference TRBV2 and TRBJ2-2): EPEVTQTPSHQVTQMGQEVILRCVPISNHLYFYWYRQILGQKVEFLVSFYNNEISEKSEIFDDQFSVERPDGSNFTLKIRSTKLEDSAMYFCASNSGATGELFFGEGSRLTVL.

The sample holds a few counts of this clone. Distinct nucleotide sequences in the sample also encode this CDR3. V usage is TRBV9 and J usage is TRBJ1-5; 7 bases are a match to TRBD1. The V segment lost 0 bases and the J segment 2 bases; nucleotides outside the gene matches: 2. The CDR3 is made up of 15 amino acids. Germline V gene data show CDR1 as SGDLS and CDR2 as YYNGEE. The CDR3 loop is CASSVGGGGNQPQHF. For the CDR3, the DNA is TGTGCCAGCAGCGTAGGAGGGGGCGGCAATCAGCCCCAGCATTTT. The complete variable domain, with remaining parts taken from reference TRBV9 and TRBJ1-5, reads DSGVTQTPKHLITATGQRVTLRCSPRSGDLSVYWYQQSLDQGLQFLIQYYNGEERAKGNILERFSAQQFPDLHSELNLSSLELGDSALYFCASSVGGGGNQPQHFGDGTRLSIL.

The chain is built from TRBV7-3 and TRBJ2-1; a weak D match, TRBD1 (6 bases). CDR3 length: 13 amino acids. Germline V gives CDR1 SGHTA, CDR2 FQGTGA. V lost 5 bases to trimming and J lost 7 bases, with 12 bases between them. The CDR3: CASSISTGNEQFF. Written as DNA, the CDR3 is TGTGCCAGCAGCATCTCTACAGGGAATGAGCAGTTCTTC.

The chain joins TRBV10-3 to TRBJ2-4, with D perhaps matching TRBD2 (6 bases). The CDR3 spans 15 residues. The germline V gene encodes CDR1 ENHRY and CDR2 SYGVKD. Trimming pared 4 bases from V and 10 bases from J, leaving 20 bases between. CDR3 amino acids: CAISGPRVAEGIQYF. The DNA of the CDR3 is TGTGCCATCAGTGGCCCGAGGGTCGCGGAGGGGATTCAGTACTTC.

The table lists this clone with a count of one. The V gene is TRBV29-1, the J gene TRBJ2-1; D may correspond to TRBD1 or TRBD2 (5 bases each). The V and J ends lost 7 bases and 5 bases respectively, with 18 bases between them. Germline-derived CDR1 and CDR2 are SQVTM and ANQGSEA. The CDR3 is made up of 14 amino acids. CDR3 in amino acids: CSAIGTENHNEQFF. The CDR3, as DNA: TGCAGCGCCATAGGGACCGAGAATCACAATGAGCAGTTCTTC.

V usage is TRBV15 and J usage is TRBJ1-5; D unresolved. This CDR3 comprises 16 residues. V was cut by 0 bases and J by 1 base, with 10 bases left in between. Per germline, CDR1 LNHNV and CDR2 YYDKDF (reference sequence). The CDR3 loop is CATSRDRAVSNQPQHF. In nucleotides, the CDR3 is TGTGCCACCAGCAGAGATCGGGCGGTGAGCAATCAGCCCCAGCATTTT.

V usage is TRBV4-1 and J usage is TRBJ2-3; a possible D gene is TRBD2 (6 bases). Trimming took off 4 bases at V and 4 bases at J, with 18 bases between the two ends. This CDR3 contains 16 residues. CDR1 MGHRA and CDR2 YSYEKL come from the germline V gene. As DNA, the CDR3 is TGCGCCAGCAGCCGATTAGGGGAGGTTCGCGCAGATACGCAGTATTTT. Translating it yields CASSRLGEVRADTQYF.

The chain carries TRBV27 and TRBJ2-1; tentatively, D is TRBD2 (5 bases). In germline, CDR1 is MNHEY, CDR2 SMNVEV (reference sequence). Trimming pared 5 bases from V and 9 bases from J, leaving 14 bases between. The CDR3 is made up of 13 amino acids. The CDR3 DNA follows: TGTGCCAGCAGTACCCCATGGGGAGTTGAGCAGTTCTTC. Translation gives CASSTPWGVEQFF.

The chain carries TRBV7-9 and TRBJ2-3; 12 bases are shared with TRBD2. CDR3 length equals 16 residues. Losses at the gene ends were 5 bases for V and 3 bases for J; bases not matched to a gene: 6. From germline, CDR1 is SEHNR and CDR2 FQNEAQ (reference sequence). CDR3: CASSPETSGRTDTQYF. CDR3 DNA sequence: TGTGCCAGCAGCCCGGAAACTAGCGGGAGGACAGATACGCAGTATTTT.

V is TRBV18 and J is TRBJ2-1; the match to TRBD2 covers 9 bases. The CDR3 has 17 residues. Germline loops: CDR1 KGHSH, CDR2 LQKENI. Germline trimming cut 0 bases from V and 7 bases from J; bases unmatched to any gene: 10. The CDR3 loop reads CASSPPGLAGTRNEQFF. CDR3 nucleotides: TGTGCCAGCTCACCACCTGGGCTAGCGGGAACTCGGAATGAGCAGTTCTTC. Filled out from reference TRBV18 and TRBJ2-1, the complete variable domain reads NAGVMQNPRHLVRRRGQEARLRCSPMKGHSHVYWYRQLPEEGLKFMVYLQKENIIDESGMPKERFSAEFPKEGPSILRIQQVVRGDSAAYFCASSPPGLAGTRNEQFFGPGTRLTVL.

This rearrangement joins TRBV25-1 to TRBJ2-1, with D unclear. Germline assignment: CDR1 MGHDK and CDR2 SYGVNS. The CDR3 sequence is 12 residues long. V lost 7 bases to trimming and J lost 4 bases, with 8 bases between them. CDR3 sequence (DNA): TGTGCCAGCACAATGGGTTACAATGAGCAGTTCTTC. This translates into CASTMGYNEQFF.

This chain links TRBV27 with TRBJ1-1; D unclear. The germline gives CDR1 MNHEY, CDR2 SMNVEV (reference sequence). This CDR3 has 14 residues. Deletions cut 3 bases from V and 0 bases from J, with 8 bases between. CDR3 region: CASSFHDLNTEAFF. The CDR3 DNA reads TGTGCCAGCAGTTTTCATGATCTGAACACTGAAGCTTTCTTT.

The chain is built from TRBV4-1 and TRBJ1-2; the D is unclear. Per the germline V gene, CDR1 is MGHRA and CDR2 is YSYEKL. Trimming left V 0 bases short and J 3 bases short, with 8 bases between. The CDR3 spans 14 residues. This CDR3 reads CASSQDAGDYGYTF. CDR3 in DNA: TGCGCCAGCAGCCAAGACGCCGGGGACTATGGCTACACCTTC.

The genes are TRBV28 and TRBJ2-1; 7 bases are shared with TRBD1. The germline CDR1 and CDR2 sequences are MDHEN and SYDVKM. The CDR3 consists of 15 residues. The V and J ends lost 0 bases and 2 bases, in that order; junction bases with no gene match: 1. The CDR3 sequence: CASSLWTGPYNEQFF. CDR3 DNA sequence: TGTGCCAGCAGTTTATGGACAGGGCCCTACAATGAGCAGTTCTTC.

The chain employs TRBV4-3 and TRBJ2-1; TRBD1 is a possible D gene (5 bases). Germline V gene sequence: CDR1 LGHNA, CDR2 YSLEER. The CDR3 consists of 17 residues. V was clipped by 0 bases and J by 0 bases, with 12 bases between them. The CDR3 region is CASSQEGRAVSYNEQFF. DNA for the CDR3: TGCGCCAGCAGCCAAGAGGGGCGCGCCGTCTCCTACAATGAGCAGTTCTTC.